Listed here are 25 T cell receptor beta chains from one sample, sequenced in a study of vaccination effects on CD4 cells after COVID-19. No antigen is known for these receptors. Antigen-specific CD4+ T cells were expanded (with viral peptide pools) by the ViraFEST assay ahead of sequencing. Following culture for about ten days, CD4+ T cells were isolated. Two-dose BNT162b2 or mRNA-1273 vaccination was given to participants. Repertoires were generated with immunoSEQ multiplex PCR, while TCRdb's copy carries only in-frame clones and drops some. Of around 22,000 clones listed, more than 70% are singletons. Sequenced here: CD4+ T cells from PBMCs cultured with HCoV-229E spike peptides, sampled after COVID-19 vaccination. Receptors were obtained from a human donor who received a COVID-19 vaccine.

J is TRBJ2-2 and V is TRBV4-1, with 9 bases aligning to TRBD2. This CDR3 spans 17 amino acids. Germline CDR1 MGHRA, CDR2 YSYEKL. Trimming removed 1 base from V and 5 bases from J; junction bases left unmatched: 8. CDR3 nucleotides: TGCGCCAGCAGCCAAGGGGACCGAGCGGGAGGTACCGGGGAGCTGTTTTTT. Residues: CASSQGDRAGGTGELFF.

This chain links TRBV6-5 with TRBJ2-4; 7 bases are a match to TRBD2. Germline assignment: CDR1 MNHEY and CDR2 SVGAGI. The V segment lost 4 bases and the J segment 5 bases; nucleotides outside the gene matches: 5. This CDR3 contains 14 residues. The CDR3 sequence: CASSWASGQNIQYF. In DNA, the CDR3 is TGTGCCAGCAGTTGGGCTAGCGGACAAAACATTCAGTACTTC.

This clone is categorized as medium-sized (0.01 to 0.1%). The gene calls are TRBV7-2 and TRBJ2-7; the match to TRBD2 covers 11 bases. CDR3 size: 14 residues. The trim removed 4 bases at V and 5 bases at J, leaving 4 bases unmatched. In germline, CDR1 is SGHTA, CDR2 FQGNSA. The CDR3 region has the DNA TGTGCCAGCAGCTATAGCGGGAGGGCCCACGAGCAGTACTTC. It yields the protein CASSYSGRAHEQYF.

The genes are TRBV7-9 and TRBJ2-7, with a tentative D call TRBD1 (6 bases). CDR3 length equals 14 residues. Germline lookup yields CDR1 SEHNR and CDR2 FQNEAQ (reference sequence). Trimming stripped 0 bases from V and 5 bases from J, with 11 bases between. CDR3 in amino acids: CASSLAQQGNEQYF. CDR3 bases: TGTGCCAGCAGCTTAGCCCAACAGGGTAACGAGCAGTACTTC.

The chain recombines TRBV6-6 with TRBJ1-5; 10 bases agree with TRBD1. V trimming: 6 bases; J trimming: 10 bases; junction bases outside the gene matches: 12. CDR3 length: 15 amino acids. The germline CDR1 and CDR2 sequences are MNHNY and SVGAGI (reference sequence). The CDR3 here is CASRARDRGWEPQHF. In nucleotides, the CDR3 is TGTGCCAGCAGAGCAAGGGACAGGGGATGGGAACCCCAGCATTTT.

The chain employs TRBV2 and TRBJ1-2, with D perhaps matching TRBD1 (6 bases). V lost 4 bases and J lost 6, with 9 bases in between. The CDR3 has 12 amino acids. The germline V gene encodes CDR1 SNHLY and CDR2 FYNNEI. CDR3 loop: CASSAQGDGYTF. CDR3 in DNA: TGTGCCAGCAGTGCACAGGGAGATGGCTACACCTTC.

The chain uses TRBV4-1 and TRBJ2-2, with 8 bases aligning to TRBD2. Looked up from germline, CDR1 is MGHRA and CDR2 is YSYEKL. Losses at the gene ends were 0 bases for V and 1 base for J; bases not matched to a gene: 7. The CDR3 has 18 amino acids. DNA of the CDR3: TGCGCCAGCAGCCAAGATCTGAGCGGGAGAGTGAACACCGGGGAGCTGTTTTTT. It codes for CASSQDLSGRVNTGELFF.

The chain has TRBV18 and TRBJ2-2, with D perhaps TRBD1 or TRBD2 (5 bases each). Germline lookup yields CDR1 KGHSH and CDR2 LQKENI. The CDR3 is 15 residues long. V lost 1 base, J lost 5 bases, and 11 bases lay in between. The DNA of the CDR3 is TGTGCCAGCTCACCACAAGGGACCACAACCGGGGAGCTGTTTTTT. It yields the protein CASSPQGTTTGELFF.

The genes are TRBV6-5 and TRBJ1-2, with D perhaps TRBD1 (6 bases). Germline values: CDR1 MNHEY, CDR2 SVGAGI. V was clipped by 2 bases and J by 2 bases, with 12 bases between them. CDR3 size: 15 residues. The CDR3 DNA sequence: TGTGCCAGCAGTTACACACTACAGGGAAACTATGGCTACACCTTC. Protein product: CASSYTLQGNYGYTF.

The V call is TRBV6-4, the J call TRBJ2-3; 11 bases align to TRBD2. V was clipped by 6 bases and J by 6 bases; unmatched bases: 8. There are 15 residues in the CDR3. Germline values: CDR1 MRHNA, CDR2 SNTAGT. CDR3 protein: CASSLSGGAQDTQYF. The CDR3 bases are TGTGCCAGCAGCCTTAGCGGGGGGGCCCAGGATACGCAGTATTTT.

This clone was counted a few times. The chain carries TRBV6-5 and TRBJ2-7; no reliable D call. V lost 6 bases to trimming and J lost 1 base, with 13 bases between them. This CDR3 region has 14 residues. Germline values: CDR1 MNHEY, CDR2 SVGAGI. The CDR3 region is CASRQTVFSYEQYF. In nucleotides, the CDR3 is TGTGCCAGCAGGCAAACAGTTTTTTCCTACGAGCAGTACTTC.

DNA of the CDR3: TGTGCCAGCAGTTACCTGGGACAGGTGGATGGAAACACCATATATTTT. Its translation: CASSYLGQVDGNTIYF. The chain carries TRBV6-2 or TRBV6-3 and TRBJ1-3; 8 bases fit TRBD1. In germline, CDR1 is MNHEY, CDR2 SVGEGT. The CDR3 contains 16 residues. The V gene end was trimmed by 2 bases and the J gene end by 3 bases; junction bases not matched to a gene: 6.

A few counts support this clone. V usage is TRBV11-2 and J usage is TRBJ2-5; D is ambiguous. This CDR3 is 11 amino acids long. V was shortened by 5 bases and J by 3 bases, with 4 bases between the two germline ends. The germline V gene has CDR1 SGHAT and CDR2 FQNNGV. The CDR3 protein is CASSLKETQYF. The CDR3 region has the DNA TGTGCCAGCAGCCTAAAAGAGACCCAGTACTTC.

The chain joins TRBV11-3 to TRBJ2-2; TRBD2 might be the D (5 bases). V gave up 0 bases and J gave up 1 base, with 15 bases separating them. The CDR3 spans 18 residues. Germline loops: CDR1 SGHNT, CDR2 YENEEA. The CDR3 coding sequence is TGTGCCAGCAGCTTAGAAAACTGGGGAGTTGAGAACACCGGGGAGCTGTTTTTT. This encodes CASSLENWGVENTGELFF.

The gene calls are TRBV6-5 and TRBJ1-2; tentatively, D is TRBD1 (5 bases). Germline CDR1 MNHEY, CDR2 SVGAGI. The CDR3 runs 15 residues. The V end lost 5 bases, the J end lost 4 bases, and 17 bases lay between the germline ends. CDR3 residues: CASSQPPGMGYGYTF. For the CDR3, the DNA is TGTGCCAGCAGTCAACCTCCAGGGATGGGCTATGGCTACACCTTC.

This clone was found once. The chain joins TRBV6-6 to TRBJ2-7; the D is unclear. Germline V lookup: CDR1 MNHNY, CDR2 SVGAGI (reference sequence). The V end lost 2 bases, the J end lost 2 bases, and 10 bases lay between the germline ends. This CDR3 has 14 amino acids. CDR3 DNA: TGTGCCAGCAGTTACGATGGTGGGACCTACGAGCAGTACTTC. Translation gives CASSYDGGTYEQYF.

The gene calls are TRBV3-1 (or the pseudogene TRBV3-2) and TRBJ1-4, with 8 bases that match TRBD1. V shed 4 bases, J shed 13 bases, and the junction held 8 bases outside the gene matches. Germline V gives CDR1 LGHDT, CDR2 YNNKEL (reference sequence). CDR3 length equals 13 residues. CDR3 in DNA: TGTGCCAGCAGCCGGACAGGGTTTGAAGGACTGTTTTTT. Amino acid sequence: CASSRTGFEGLFF.

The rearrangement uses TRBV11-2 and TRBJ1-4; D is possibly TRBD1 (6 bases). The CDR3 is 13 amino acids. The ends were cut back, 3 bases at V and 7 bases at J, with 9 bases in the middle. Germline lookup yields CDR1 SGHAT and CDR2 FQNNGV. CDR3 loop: CASSLGGGEKLFF. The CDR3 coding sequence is TGTGCCAGCAGCTTGGGGGGCGGTGAAAAACTGTTTTTT.

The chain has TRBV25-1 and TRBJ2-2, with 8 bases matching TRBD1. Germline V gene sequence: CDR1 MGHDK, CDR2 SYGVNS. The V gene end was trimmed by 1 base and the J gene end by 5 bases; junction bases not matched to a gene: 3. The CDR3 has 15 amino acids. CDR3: CASSESRTGTGELFF. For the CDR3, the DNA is TGTGCCAGCAGTGAATCCAGGACAGGGACCGGGGAGCTGTTTTTT.

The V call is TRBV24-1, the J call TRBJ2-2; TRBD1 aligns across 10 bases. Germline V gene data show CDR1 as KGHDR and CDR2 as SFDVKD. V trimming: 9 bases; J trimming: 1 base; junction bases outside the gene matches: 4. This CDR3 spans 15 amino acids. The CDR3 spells CATQRDRGNTGELFF. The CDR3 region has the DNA TGTGCCACCCAGCGGGACAGGGGGAACACCGGGGAGCTGTTTTTT.

The CDR3 DNA reads TGCAGTGCTAGTAGACTAGCGGGACTCTACGAGCAGTACTTC. It codes for CSASRLAGLYEQYF. V is TRBV20-1 and J is TRBJ2-7, with 11 bases lining up with TRBD2. Germline V gene data show CDR1 as DFQATT and CDR2 as SNEGSKA (reference sequence). Trimming at V came to 3 bases and at J to 3 bases, leaving 4 bases not matched to a gene. The CDR3 has 14 amino acids.

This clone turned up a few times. The CDR3 spells CASSLPHTPDTQYF. CDR3 in DNA: TGTGCCAGCAGCTTACCTCACACGCCAGATACGCAGTATTTT. The V call is TRBV5-4, the J call TRBJ2-3, with D unclear. V was trimmed by 2 bases and J by 4 bases, leaving 11 bases between them. CDR3 length: 14 amino acids. Germline V gene lookup returns CDR1 SGHNT and CDR2 YYREEE (reference sequence).

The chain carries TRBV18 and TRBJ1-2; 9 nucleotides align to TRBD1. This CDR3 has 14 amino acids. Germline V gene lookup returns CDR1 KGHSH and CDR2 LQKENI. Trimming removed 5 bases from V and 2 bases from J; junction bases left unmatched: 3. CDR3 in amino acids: CASSAGTGNYGYTF. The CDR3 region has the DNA TGTGCCAGCTCAGCCGGGACAGGGAACTATGGCTACACCTTC.

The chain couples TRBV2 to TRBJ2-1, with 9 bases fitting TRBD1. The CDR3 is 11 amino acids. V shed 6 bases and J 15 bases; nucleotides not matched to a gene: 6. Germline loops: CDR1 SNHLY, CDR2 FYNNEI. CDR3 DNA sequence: TGTGCCAGCAGCATACAGGGGGCTCCGTTCTTC. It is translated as CASSIQGAPFF.

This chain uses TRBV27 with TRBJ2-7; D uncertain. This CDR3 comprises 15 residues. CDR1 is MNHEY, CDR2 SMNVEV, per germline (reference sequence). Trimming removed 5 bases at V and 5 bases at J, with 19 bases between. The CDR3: CASSPVLSRNDEQYF. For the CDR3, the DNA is TGTGCCAGCAGTCCCGTTTTATCGCGCAACGACGAGCAGTACTTC.